A selection of T cell receptor beta chains follows, all from one sample in a study of T-cell memory formation after mild COVID-19. Each CDR3 protein is one row after TCRdb ran MiXCR on the 5' RACE reads. The data hold around 390,000 distinct CDR3 sequences, with about 15% observed a single time. Sequencing was done on a sample of PBMCs or a T cell subset sorted from them (not recorded which). The receptors come from a man aged 18 to 29 who had mild COVID-19 (a few samples of this study predate the infection). Cell type and time point are not known. The CDR3 runs from the conserved cysteine through the conserved F or W. Fields, in order: D gene, J gene, V gene, clone size, CDR3 DNA, CDR3 protein. A D gene is named only where the DNA matches it firmly. A clone size is listed for some rows: how often the clone was seen (once, few, many), or a class if it is expanded.

d_call: .; j_call: TRBJ2-5; v_call: TRBV20-1; clone_size: few; cdr3_nt: TGCAGTGCTAGGACCGGGACGGGACCTGTGACCCAGTACTTC; cdr3_aa: CSARTGTGPVTQYF
d_call: .; j_call: TRBJ1-2; v_call: TRBV12-3/TRBV12-4; clone_size: .; cdr3_nt: TGTGCCAGCAGCCCGGGGGGGTCAATCCGTAACTATGGCTACACCTTC; cdr3_aa: CASSPGGSIRNYGYTF
d_call: .; j_call: TRBJ1-2; v_call: TRBV7-8; clone_size: .; cdr3_nt: TGTGCCAGCAGCTTACGGCTACAAGGGGGATTCGATGGCTACACCTTC; cdr3_aa: CASSLRLQGGFDGYTF
d_call: .; j_call: TRBJ1-2; v_call: TRBV9; clone_size: few; cdr3_nt: TGTGCCAGCAGGGGTACTACTTCCTATGGCTACACCTTC; cdr3_aa: CASRGTTSYGYTF
d_call: .; j_call: TRBJ1-1; v_call: TRBV7-9; clone_size: .; cdr3_nt: TGTGCCAGCAGCTTAGGTCTAGGGGGGTTCACTGAAGCTTTCTTT; cdr3_aa: CASSLGLGGFTEAFF
d_call: .; j_call: TRBJ1-1; v_call: TRBV6-4; clone_size: .; cdr3_nt: TGTGCCAGCTGCGACAGCATGAACACTGAAGCTTTCTTT; cdr3_aa: CASCDSMNTEAFF
d_call: .; j_call: TRBJ1-2; v_call: TRBV12-3/TRBV12-4; clone_size: .; cdr3_nt: TGTGCCACCCATCACGACAGCCACTATGGCTACACCTTC; cdr3_aa: CATHHDSHYGYTF
d_call: .; j_call: TRBJ2-7; v_call: TRBV2; clone_size: .; cdr3_nt: TGTGCCAGCAGTGAAGGCCTGCCCTACGAGCAGTACTTC; cdr3_aa: CASSEGLPYEQYF
d_call: .; j_call: TRBJ1-2; v_call: TRBV10-3; clone_size: few; cdr3_nt: TGTGCCATCAGTGAGTCATTAGGTTTATATGGCTACACCTTC; cdr3_aa: CAISESLGLYGYTF
d_call: TRBD1; j_call: TRBJ2-4; v_call: TRBV4-3; clone_size: .; cdr3_nt: TGCGCCAGCAGCCAAGTCTGGGGACAGGGAAACATTCAGTACTTC; cdr3_aa: CASSQVWGQGNIQYF
d_call: TRBD2; j_call: TRBJ2-7; v_call: TRBV6-2/TRBV6-3; clone_size: few; cdr3_nt: TGTGCCAGCATGGGCGGGGGGGCTGAAGAGCAGTACTTC; cdr3_aa: CASMGGGAEEQYF
d_call: .; j_call: TRBJ1-1; v_call: TRBV5-6; clone_size: .; cdr3_nt: TGTGCCAGCAGTCGGACAGCGGACACTGAAGCTTTCTTT; cdr3_aa: CASSRTADTEAFF
d_call: .; j_call: TRBJ2-3; v_call: TRBV6-5; clone_size: .; cdr3_nt: TGTGCCAGCAGTTACGGGTCGGGGGTAGGCGCAGATACGCAGTATTTT; cdr3_aa: CASSYGSGVGADTQYF
d_call: .; j_call: TRBJ2-5; v_call: TRBV6-2/TRBV6-3; clone_size: .; cdr3_nt: TGTGCCAGCAGTACAAATAGGGACCACAGGTTTTGGGCCCAGTACTTC; cdr3_aa: CASSTNRDHRFWAQYF
d_call: .; j_call: TRBJ2-3; v_call: TRBV6-6; clone_size: .; cdr3_nt: TGTGCCAGCAGTTACTCGACTCAGGTGAAGACAGATACGCAGTATTTT; cdr3_aa: CASSYSTQVKTDTQYF
d_call: .; j_call: TRBJ1-2; v_call: TRBV12-3/TRBV12-4; clone_size: .; cdr3_nt: TGTGCCAGCAGTTTTAGGGAAACTGGCTACACCTTC; cdr3_aa: CASSFRETGYTF
d_call: .; j_call: TRBJ2-5; v_call: TRBV7-8; clone_size: .; cdr3_nt: TGTGCCAGCAGCCCTTCACGGGGGAGGAGGGAGACCCAGTACTTC; cdr3_aa: CASSPSRGRRETQYF
d_call: .; j_call: TRBJ2-7; v_call: TRBV5-8; clone_size: few; cdr3_nt: TGTGCCAGCAGCGCTCTCGGGCATTCCTACGAGCAGTACTTC; cdr3_aa: CASSALGHSYEQYF
d_call: .; j_call: TRBJ2-2; v_call: TRBV9; clone_size: few; cdr3_nt: TGTGCCAGCAGCCCGGGTACGCGAATTGCCGGGGAGCTGTTTTTT; cdr3_aa: CASSPGTRIAGELFF
d_call: .; j_call: TRBJ2-4; v_call: TRBV24-1; clone_size: few; cdr3_nt: TGTGCCACCAGTGATCCCCGGACAGCCAAAAACATTCAGTACTTC; cdr3_aa: CATSDPRTAKNIQYF
d_call: .; j_call: TRBJ1-1; v_call: TRBV7-9; clone_size: few; cdr3_nt: TGTGCCAGCAGCATACCGCGGAGAGGGGTGTCCACTGAAGCTTTCTTT; cdr3_aa: CASSIPRRGVSTEAFF
d_call: .; j_call: TRBJ1-5; v_call: TRBV29-1; clone_size: few; cdr3_nt: TGCAGCGTTCGTAACGTATCACCAAATCAGCCCCAGCATTTT; cdr3_aa: CSVRNVSPNQPQHF
d_call: TRBD2; j_call: TRBJ2-3; v_call: TRBV20-1; clone_size: .; cdr3_nt: TGCAGTGCCCTTAGCGGGGGGGCGGAAGATACGCAGTATTTT; cdr3_aa: CSALSGGAEDTQYF
d_call: .; j_call: TRBJ1-1; v_call: TRBV6-1; clone_size: .; cdr3_nt: TGTGCCAGCAGGGATCGGAGGTTGAACACTGAAGCTTTCTTT; cdr3_aa: CASRDRRLNTEAFF
d_call: .; j_call: TRBJ2-5; v_call: TRBV4-3; clone_size: .; cdr3_nt: TGCGCCAGCAGCCAAGAAGAGTACCAAGAGACCCAGTACTTC; cdr3_aa: CASSQEEYQETQYF
d_call: TRBD1; j_call: TRBJ1-1; v_call: TRBV29-1; clone_size: few; cdr3_nt: TGCAGCGCCGCGACAGGGTCCTCTGAAGCTTTCTTT; cdr3_aa: CSAATGSSEAFF
d_call: TRBD1; j_call: TRBJ1-2; v_call: TRBV7-9; clone_size: few; cdr3_nt: TGTGCCAGCAGCCAGACAGGGGTTAGCTATGGCTACACCTTC; cdr3_aa: CASSQTGVSYGYTF
d_call: TRBD1; j_call: TRBJ2-7; v_call: TRBV7-2; clone_size: few; cdr3_nt: TGTGCCAGCAGCCGACGGGACAGTTCCTACGAGCAGTACTTC; cdr3_aa: CASSRRDSSYEQYF
d_call: TRBD2; j_call: TRBJ2-1; v_call: TRBV7-8; clone_size: few; cdr3_nt: TGTGCCAGCAGCTTTCCGCGGGGGGCAGGTAATGAGCAGTTCTTC; cdr3_aa: CASSFPRGAGNEQFF
d_call: .; j_call: TRBJ1-1; v_call: TRBV7-2; clone_size: .; cdr3_nt: TGTGCCAGCAGCTTAAGTGTTATTGGACAAGTGAACACTGAAGCTTTCTTT; cdr3_aa: CASSLSVIGQVNTEAFF
d_call: .; j_call: TRBJ2-1; v_call: TRBV9; clone_size: .; cdr3_nt: TGTGCCAGCAGCAAAAGGGGGTCCAGCTCCTACAATGAGCAGTTCTTC; cdr3_aa: CASSKRGSSSYNEQFF
d_call: .; j_call: TRBJ1-4; v_call: TRBV7-2; clone_size: .; cdr3_nt: TGTGCCAGCAGCCCAGGACGGTATGAAAAACTGTTTTTT; cdr3_aa: CASSPGRYEKLFF
d_call: .; j_call: TRBJ1-6; v_call: TRBV6-6; clone_size: .; cdr3_nt: TGTGCCAGCAGGACGTGGGGGGCTAATTCACCCCTCCACTTT; cdr3_aa: CASRTWGANSPLHF
d_call: .; j_call: TRBJ2-1; v_call: TRBV20-1; clone_size: few; cdr3_nt: TGCAGTGCTAGATCCCCCGGCAGGGGCAATGAGCAGTTCTTC; cdr3_aa: CSARSPGRGNEQFF
d_call: TRBD1; j_call: TRBJ2-2; v_call: TRBV12-3/TRBV12-4; clone_size: .; cdr3_nt: TGTGCCAGCAGGGCACAGGGGGCGGAAACCGGGGAGCTGTTTTTT; cdr3_aa: CASRAQGAETGELFF
d_call: TRBD1; j_call: TRBJ1-5; v_call: TRBV2; clone_size: .; cdr3_nt: TGTGCCAGCAGTCATCTCCCGGGACAGGGGAGCCAGCCCCAGCATTTT; cdr3_aa: CASSHLPGQGSQPQHF
d_call: .; j_call: TRBJ2-5; v_call: TRBV3-1; clone_size: .; cdr3_nt: TGTGCCAGCAGCCAGGCAGGGATCCAAGAGACCCAGTACTTC; cdr3_aa: CASSQAGIQETQYF
d_call: TRBD2; j_call: TRBJ2-1; v_call: TRBV20-1; clone_size: .; cdr3_nt: TGCAGTGCTAGAGTGCGGCTAGCGGGGGGATACAATGAGCAGTTCTTC; cdr3_aa: CSARVRLAGGYNEQFF
d_call: .; j_call: TRBJ1-1; v_call: TRBV7-2; clone_size: many; cdr3_nt: TGTGCCAGCAGCTTAACCGGGACCGGGAACACTGAAGCTTTCTTT; cdr3_aa: CASSLTGTGNTEAFF
d_call: .; j_call: TRBJ2-7; v_call: TRBV20-1; clone_size: .; cdr3_nt: TGCAGTGCCCCAGCCCGAGGGGTTGGGTACGAGCAGTACTTC; cdr3_aa: CSAPARGVGYEQYF
d_call: .; j_call: TRBJ2-7; v_call: TRBV4-3; clone_size: .; cdr3_nt: TGCGCCAGCAGCCAAGATCATCTCAGACCCTACGAGCAGTACTTC; cdr3_aa: CASSQDHLRPYEQYF